This entry features one T cell receptor beta chain sequence. The entry originates in a study of blood T cell repertoires in COVID-19. Turning to the study itself: The United States, Italy and Spain provided the acute and convalescent COVID-19 samples. In each case, the material was cDNA or gDNA derived from T cells, B-cell-depleted T cells, or PBMCs.

As processed by the authors: Estimated nucleated cell counts came from reference gene primer amplification. Method: immunoSEQ multiplex PCR; TCRdb's copy keeps in-frame clones and lacks some. V, J and clone size derive from that table, while D and trimming were established from the DNA sequence. The repertoire holds about 120,000 clones, about four fifths seen once, with roughly an eighth in the top ten. This receptor was taken from a human donor in a cohort sampled during active COVID-19. The sequenced material came from peripheral blood.

DNA for the CDR3: TGTGCCAGCAGCCAAAACACCGGGGAGCTGTTTTTT. Encoded protein: CASSQNTGELFF. The V and J genes are TRBV5-6 and TRBJ2-2; no reliable D call. The CDR3 contains 12 residues. Trimming shortened V by 4 bases and J by 2 bases, and 3 bases separated the two germline ends. Germline values: CDR1 SGHDT, CDR2 YYEEEE.